Below, 31 T cell receptor beta chains from the same sample are listed, as sequenced in a study of T cell responses to AZD1222 COVID-19 vaccine. The repertoire was sequenced with immunoSEQ multiplex PCR; TCRdb's copy has only in-frame clones and lacks some. The sample holds more than 150,000 clones, about 90% seen once. The source material was peripheral blood, sampled 28 days after the second AZD1222 dose. These receptors all stem from an adult who received the AZD1222 COVID-19 vaccine.

J is TRBJ1-5 and V is TRBV12-3 or TRBV12-4; D uncertain. The CDR3 is 13 amino acids. The germline V and J ends were trimmed by 6 bases and 2 bases, with 8 bases remaining between them. CDR3 protein: CASSGRGNQPQHF. CDR3 coding DNA: TGTGCCAGCAGCGGAAGGGGCAATCAGCCCCAGCATTTT.

The chain employs TRBV7-9 and TRBJ1-2, with TRBD1 identical over 7 bases. CDR1 and CDR2 from the germline V gene are SEHNR and FQNEAQ (reference sequence). The CDR3 extends over 14 amino acids. Germline trimming cut 2 bases from V and 8 bases from J; bases unmatched to any gene: 8. The CDR3: CASSLSTGARGYTF. CDR3 sequence (DNA): TGTGCCAGCAGCTTATCCACAGGGGCGCGCGGCTACACCTTC.

V gene TRBV5-1 combines with J gene TRBJ2-1; D is unresolved. This CDR3 has 16 residues. V shed 4 bases and J shed 7 bases, with 21 bases lying between them. Germline CDR1 reads SGHRS; CDR2 reads YFSETQ. CDR3 DNA: TGCGCCAGCAGCCTGAGTGTGAGGTCGATTGGGAATGAGCAGTTCTTC. It is translated as CASSLSVRSIGNEQFF.

The chain links TRBV19 to TRBJ2-2; D call uncertain. Germline loops: CDR1 LNHDA, CDR2 SQIVND (reference sequence). Trimming pared 3 bases from V and 5 bases from J, leaving 10 bases between. The CDR3 length is 14 residues. The CDR3 loop is CASSISRDTGELFF. DNA of the CDR3: TGTGCCAGTAGTATCTCCAGAGATACCGGGGAGCTGTTTTTT.

The J gene is TRBJ1-4, the V gene TRBV19, with TRBD1 as a possible D gene (5 bases). Germline V gives CDR1 LNHDA, CDR2 SQIVND (reference sequence). V shed 9 bases and J shed 2 bases, with 13 bases lying between them. The CDR3 extends over 14 amino acids. As DNA, the CDR3 is TGTGCCAGAGGACATACACTGACTAATGAAAAACTGTTTTTT. This encodes CARGHTLTNEKLFF.

The chain uses TRBV10-3 and TRBJ2-2; unclear D gene. Trimming left V 6 bases short and J 0 bases short, with 8 bases between. From germline, CDR1 is ENHRY and CDR2 SYGVKD. CDR3 size: 14 residues. The CDR3 nucleotides read TGTGCCATCAGCCGACTCGCGAACACCGGGGAGCTGTTTTTT. It translates to CAISRLANTGELFF.

The chain uses TRBV14 and TRBJ1-2, with D unclear. CDR1 and CDR2 from the germline V gene are SGHDN and FVKESK. This CDR3 contains 13 residues. V lost 3 bases and J 14 bases, leaving 19 bases between the germline ends. CDR3 region: CASSHSNRDPTTF. The CDR3, as DNA: TGTGCCAGCAGCCACAGCAACCGGGATCCCACGACCTTC.

This sequence joins TRBV4-1 and TRBJ2-1; 10 nucleotides agree with TRBD2. The V gene end was trimmed by 2 bases and the J gene end by 5 bases; junction bases not matched to a gene: 9. CDR1 and CDR2 from the germline V gene are MGHRA and YSYEKL. This CDR3 contains 17 residues. The CDR3 nucleotides read TGCGCCAGCAGCCAACCCCATAGCGGGGGGCTCAACAATGAGCAGTTCTTC. This codes for CASSQPHSGGLNNEQFF.

The chain is built from TRBV2 and TRBJ2-1; 7 bases line up with TRBD2. This CDR3 is 13 amino acids long. Per the germline V gene, CDR1 is SNHLY and CDR2 is FYNNEI. V lost 7 bases, J lost 5 bases, and 5 bases stayed unmatched. CDR3 nucleotide sequence: TGTGCCAGCATGGGACTAAAGAACAATGAGCAGTTCTTC. Its protein is CASMGLKNNEQFF.

The chain links TRBV3-1 (or the pseudogene TRBV3-2) to TRBJ2-1, with D tentatively TRBD1 or TRBD2 (5 bases each). CDR3 size: 14 residues. The germline gives CDR1 LGHDT, CDR2 YNNKEL (reference sequence). V shed 2 bases and J shed 6 bases, with 11 bases lying between them. CDR3 DNA: TGTGCCAGCAGCCAACGCAGGGAGCCCAATGAGCAGTTCTTC. It translates to CASSQRREPNEQFF.

The rearrangement uses TRBV29-1 and TRBJ2-5, with TRBD1 matching over 11 bases. V lost 7 bases and J lost 4; bases outside the gene matches: 11. The germline V gene encodes CDR1 SQVTM and CDR2 ANQGSEA. The CDR3 contains 15 residues. The CDR3 protein is CSAGPGQGVPETQYF. CDR3 in DNA: TGCAGCGCCGGACCGGGACAGGGGGTCCCAGAGACCCAGTACTTC.

This chain links TRBV28 with TRBJ2-5; D gene uncertain. The CDR3 covers 14 residues. V dropped 4 bases and J dropped 5 bases, with 14 bases sitting between them. CDR1 and CDR2 (germline): MDHEN, SYDVKM. The DNA of the CDR3 is TGTGCCAGCAGTTCCCCTCCGGGTACGGAGACCCAGTACTTC. Translation gives CASSSPPGTETQYF.

J is TRBJ1-6 and V is TRBV21-1; the table's TRBD1 call for D was not verified on the DNA. TRBV21-1 is a pseudogene. The CDR3 consists of 16 residues. CDR3 region: CASSPQGVEYNSPLHF. CDR3 nucleotide sequence: TGTGCCAGCAGCCCACAGGGGGTCGAATATAATTCACCCCTCCACTTT.

The V and J genes are TRBV15 and TRBJ1-6; D may be TRBD1 (5 bases). This CDR3 has 16 residues. Trimming removed 3 bases at V and 2 bases at J, with 11 bases between. From germline, CDR1 is LNHNV and CDR2 YYDKDF (reference sequence). CDR3 bases: TGTGCCACCAGCAGGGAAGACAGTACCTATAATTCACCCCTCCACTTT. It codes for CATSREDSTYNSPLHF. Full variable domain (rest looked up from reference TRBV15 and TRBJ1-6): DAMVIQNPRYQVTQFGKPVTLSCSQTLNHNVMYWYQQKSSQAPKLLFHYYDKDFNNEADTPDNFQSRRPNTSFCFLDIRSPGLGDTAMYLCATSREDSTYNSPLHFGNGTRLTVT.

The chain carries TRBV29-1 and TRBJ2-2; D unclear. The germline gives CDR1 SQVTM, CDR2 ANQGSEA. The CDR3 length is 12 residues. Trimming cost V 4 bases and J 4 bases, with 7 bases left between them. CDR3 coding DNA: TGCAGCGTTGTAAAGACCACCGGGGAGCTGTTTTTT. It is translated as CSVVKTTGELFF.

The chain joins TRBV5-4 to TRBJ1-6, with 9 bases aligning to TRBD1. Germline V lookup: CDR1 SGHNT, CDR2 YYREEE (reference sequence). V lost 3 bases, J lost 0 bases, and 4 bases stayed unmatched. This CDR3 is built from 17 residues. CDR3 DNA sequence: TGTGCCAGCAGCTCGGGACAGGGAAGCTCCTATAATTCACCCCTCCACTTT. Translating gives CASSSGQGSSYNSPLHF.

The V call is TRBV12-5, the J call TRBJ1-3; maybe TRBD1 (5 bases). The CDR3 loop spans 16 amino acids. Germline CDR1 LGHNT, CDR2 FRNRAP. Trimming took 3 bases from V and 0 from J, leaving 12 bases between them. CDR3 DNA: TGTGCTAGTGGTTTTTGGGGAGGGGACTCTGGAAACACCATATATTTT. Residues: CASGFWGGDSGNTIYF.

This sequence joins TRBV9 and TRBJ2-2; 8 nucleotides align to TRBD2. V was clipped by 0 bases and J by 1 base; unmatched bases: 2. The germline V gene encodes CDR1 SGDLS and CDR2 YYNGEE. There are 16 residues in the CDR3. The CDR3 bases are TGTGCCAGCAGCGTAGTAGCGGGGTTGAACACCGGGGAGCTGTTTTTT. Protein product: CASSVVAGLNTGELFF.

The chain carries TRBV4-1 and TRBJ1-2; possibly TRBD1 for D (5 bases). Germline loops: CDR1 MGHRA, CDR2 YSYEKL. Trimming took 1 base from V and 4 from J, leaving 13 bases between them. The CDR3 extends over 15 amino acids. CDR3 protein: CASSQVGALTYGYTF. The DNA of the CDR3 is TGCGCCAGCAGCCAAGTCGGGGCCTTGACCTATGGCTACACCTTC.

The J gene is TRBJ2-6, the V gene TRBV3-1 (or the pseudogene TRBV3-2), with D hard to call. CDR3 size: 15 residues. CDR1 is LGHDT and CDR2 is YNNKEL in the germline V gene (reference sequence). V dropped 4 bases and J dropped 0 bases, with 7 bases sitting between them. The CDR3 region has the DNA TGTGCCAGCAGCCCGGATAGCTCTGGGGCCAACGTCCTGACTTTC. It yields the protein CASSPDSSGANVLTF.

The rearrangement links TRBV28 to TRBJ2-1; 7 nucleotides line up with TRBD2. The germline V gene encodes CDR1 MDHEN and CDR2 SYDVKM. The CDR3 is made up of 16 amino acids. After removal of 5 bases from V and 2 bases from J, the junction contained 9 bases not matched to a gene. CDR3 region: CASSTLGGSAYNEQFF. CDR3 coding DNA: TGTGCCAGCAGTACTCTTGGCGGGAGCGCCTACAATGAGCAGTTCTTC.

This chain connects TRBV30 to TRBJ1-2, with 10 nucleotides matching TRBD1. The V and J ends lost 7 bases and 8 bases, in that order; junction bases with no gene match: 4. CDR1 and CDR2 (germline): GTSNPN, SVGIG (reference sequence). The CDR3 extends over 11 amino acids. The CDR3 region is CASPGQGGYTF. CDR3 bases: TGTGCCTCCCCGGGACAGGGGGGCTACACCTTC.

This clone has just one count. The V gene is TRBV7-9, the J gene TRBJ1-1; TRBD1 is a possible D gene (5 bases). This CDR3 spans 16 amino acids. CDR1 and CDR2 (germline): SEHNR, FQNEAQ (reference sequence). V lost 3 bases to trimming and J lost 5 bases, with 19 bases between them. In DNA form, the CDR3 reads TGTGCCAGCAGCTTGGGGCGATGGGGCAGACGAACTGAAGCTTTCTTT. Translation gives CASSLGRWGRRTEAFF.

The genes are TRBV6-5 and TRBJ2-7, with 10 bases that match TRBD2. Germline-derived CDR1 and CDR2 are MNHEY and SVGAGI. The J segment lost 2 bases and the V segment lost 0 bases, leaving 4 bases of the junction unmatched. The CDR3 has 16 residues. This chain's CDR3 is CASSYSWLAGAYEQYF. Here the CDR3 DNA reads TGTGCCAGCAGTTACTCCTGGCTAGCGGGGGCCTACGAGCAGTACTTC.

This chain connects TRBV28 to TRBJ1-5, with 9 bases fitting TRBD1. The CDR3 has 14 amino acids. V was pared by 6 bases and J by 6 bases, with 6 bases of the junction left unmatched. The germline V gene encodes CDR1 MDHEN and CDR2 SYDVKM. The CDR3 protein is CASRRQGGSQPQHF. CDR3 DNA sequence: TGTGCCAGCAGGCGACAGGGGGGCTCTCAGCCCCAGCATTTT.

This clone came up a few times. This chain uses TRBV24-1 with TRBJ1-5, with TRBD1 matching 8 bases. Germline V lookup: CDR1 KGHDR, CDR2 SFDVKD. V was clipped by 2 bases and J by 7 bases; unmatched bases: 9. The CDR3 consists of 16 residues. The CDR3 loop is CATSDSTRGPGQPQHF. CDR3 DNA: TGTGCCACCAGTGATTCCACCAGGGGGCCTGGGCAGCCCCAGCATTTT.

V usage is TRBV5-4 and J usage is TRBJ2-2; 10 bases agree with TRBD1. V trimming: 7 bases; J trimming: 4 bases; junction bases outside the gene matches: 7. The CDR3 sequence is 15 residues long. The germline gives CDR1 SGHNT, CDR2 YYREEE (reference sequence). The CDR3 reads CASSLTGGVTGELFF. In DNA, the CDR3 is TGTGCCAGCTCTCTGACAGGGGGCGTCACCGGGGAGCTGTTTTTT. The whole variable domain, filled in from reference TRBV5-4 and TRBJ2-2, reads ETGVTQSPTHLIKTRGQQVTLRCSSQSGHNTVSWYQQALGQGPQFIFQYYREEENGRGNFPPRFSGLQFPNYSSELNVNALELDDSALYLCASSLTGGVTGELFFGEGSRLTVL.

The chain has TRBV28 and TRBJ1-2; no clear D. Deletions cut 6 bases from V and 4 bases from J, with 18 bases between. CDR3 length equals 15 residues. Germline V lookup: CDR1 MDHEN, CDR2 SYDVKM. The CDR3 loop reads CASSDDSVSFYGYTF. For the CDR3, the DNA is TGTGCCAGCAGCGATGATTCAGTTAGTTTCTATGGCTACACCTTC.

This clone came up a few times. The J gene is TRBJ1-5, the V gene TRBV24-1; no definite D call. Per the germline V gene, CDR1 is KGHDR and CDR2 is SFDVKD. CDR3 size: 12 residues. Trimming pared 1 base from V and 6 bases from J, leaving 3 bases between. CDR3 in DNA: TGTGCCACCAGTGATTTAGGTCAGCCCCAGCATTTT. This encodes CATSDLGQPQHF.

The chain employs TRBV20-1 and TRBJ1-1; D may be TRBD1 (5 bases). Germline V gives CDR1 DFQATT, CDR2 SNEGSKA (reference sequence). Trimming shortened V by 6 bases and J by 6 bases, and 11 bases separated the two germline ends. CDR3 length equals 11 residues. Written as DNA, the CDR3 is TGCAGTGCAAGGGGTGCAGCTGAAGCTTTCTTT. It specifies CSARGAAEAFF.

The gene calls are TRBV7-8 and TRBJ1-4; no clear D. Trimming removed 3 bases from V and 6 bases from J, with 8 bases in between. The germline V gene encodes CDR1 SGHVS and CDR2 FQNEAQ. The CDR3 spans 13 residues. The CDR3 region is CASSFSADEKLFF. DNA for the CDR3: TGTGCCAGCAGCTTTTCGGCGGATGAAAAACTGTTTTTT.